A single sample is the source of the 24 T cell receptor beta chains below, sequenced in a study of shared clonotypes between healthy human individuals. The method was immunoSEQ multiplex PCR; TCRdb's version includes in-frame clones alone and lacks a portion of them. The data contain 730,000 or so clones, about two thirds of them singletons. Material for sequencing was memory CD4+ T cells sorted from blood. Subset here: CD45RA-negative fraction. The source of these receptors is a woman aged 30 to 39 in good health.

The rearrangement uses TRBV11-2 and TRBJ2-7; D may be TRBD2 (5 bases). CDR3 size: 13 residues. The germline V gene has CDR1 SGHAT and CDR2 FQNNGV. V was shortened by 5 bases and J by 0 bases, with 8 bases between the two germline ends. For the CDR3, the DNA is TGTGCCAGCAGCCCGCGGGTCTCCTACGAGCAGTACTTC. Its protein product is CASSPRVSYEQYF.

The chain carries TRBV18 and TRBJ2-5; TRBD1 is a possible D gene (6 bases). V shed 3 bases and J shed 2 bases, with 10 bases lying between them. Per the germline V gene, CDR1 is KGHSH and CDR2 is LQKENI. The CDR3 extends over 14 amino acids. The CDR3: CASSPGQTQETQYF. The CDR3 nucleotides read TGTGCCAGCTCACCCGGACAGACACAAGAGACCCAGTACTTC.

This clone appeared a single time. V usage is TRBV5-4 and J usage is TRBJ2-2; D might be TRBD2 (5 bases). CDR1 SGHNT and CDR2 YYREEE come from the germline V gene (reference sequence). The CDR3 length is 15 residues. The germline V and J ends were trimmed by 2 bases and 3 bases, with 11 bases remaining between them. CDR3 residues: CASSFEGDDTGELFF. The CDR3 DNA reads TGTGCCAGCAGCTTTGAGGGAGACGACACCGGGGAGCTGTTTTTT.

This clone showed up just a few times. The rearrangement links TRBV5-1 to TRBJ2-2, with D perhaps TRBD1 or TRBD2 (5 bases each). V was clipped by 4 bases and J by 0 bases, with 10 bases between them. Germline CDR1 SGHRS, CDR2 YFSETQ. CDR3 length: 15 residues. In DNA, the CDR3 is TGCGCCAGCAGCAAGGGACCGCCGAACACCGGGGAGCTGTTTTTT. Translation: CASSKGPPNTGELFF.

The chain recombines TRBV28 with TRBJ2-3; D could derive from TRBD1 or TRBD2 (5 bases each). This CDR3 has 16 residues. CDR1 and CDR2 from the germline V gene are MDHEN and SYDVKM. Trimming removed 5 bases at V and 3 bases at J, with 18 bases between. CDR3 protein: CASSNRDGVGTDTQYF. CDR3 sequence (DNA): TGTGCCAGCAGTAACCGGGACGGGGTCGGGACAGATACGCAGTATTTT.

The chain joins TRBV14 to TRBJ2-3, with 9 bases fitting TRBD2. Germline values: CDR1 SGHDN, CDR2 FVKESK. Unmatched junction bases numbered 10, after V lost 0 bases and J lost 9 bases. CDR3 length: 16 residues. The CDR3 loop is CASSQEGLATLGTQYF. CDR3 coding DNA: TGTGCCAGCAGCCAAGAGGGACTAGCCACACTTGGGACGCAGTATTTT.

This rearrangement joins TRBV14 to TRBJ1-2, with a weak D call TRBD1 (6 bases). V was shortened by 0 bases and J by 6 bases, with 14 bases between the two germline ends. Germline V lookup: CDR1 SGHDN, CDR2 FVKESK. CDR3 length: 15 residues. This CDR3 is CASSQDPGGRDGYTF. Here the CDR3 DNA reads TGTGCCAGCAGCCAAGATCCGGGGGGGCGGGATGGCTACACCTTC.

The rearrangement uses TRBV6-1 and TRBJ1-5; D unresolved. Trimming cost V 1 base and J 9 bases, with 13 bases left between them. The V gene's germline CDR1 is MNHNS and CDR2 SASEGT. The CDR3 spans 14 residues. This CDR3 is CASSEGSQSWPQHF. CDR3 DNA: TGTGCCAGCAGTGAAGGGAGCCAAAGTTGGCCCCAGCATTTT.

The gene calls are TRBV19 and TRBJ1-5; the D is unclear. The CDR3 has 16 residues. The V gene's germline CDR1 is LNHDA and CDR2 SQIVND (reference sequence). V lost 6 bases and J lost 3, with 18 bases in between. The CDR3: CASSPPLADYNQPQHF. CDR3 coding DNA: TGTGCCAGTAGCCCCCCCCTGGCAGATTACAATCAGCCCCAGCATTTT.

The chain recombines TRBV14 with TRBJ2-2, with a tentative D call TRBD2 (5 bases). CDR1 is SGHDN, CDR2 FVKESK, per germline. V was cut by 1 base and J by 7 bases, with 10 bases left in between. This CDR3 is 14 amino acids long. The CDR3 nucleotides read TGTGCCAGCAGCCAAGTCTCTAGCCTCGGGGAGCTGTTTTTT. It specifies CASSQVSSLGELFF. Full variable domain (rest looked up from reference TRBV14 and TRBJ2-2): EAGVTQFPSHSVIEKGQTVTLRCDPISGHDNLYWYRRVMGKEIKFLLHFVKESKQDESGMPNNRFLAERTGGTYSTLKVQPAELEDSGVYFCASSQVSSLGELFFGEGSRLTVL.

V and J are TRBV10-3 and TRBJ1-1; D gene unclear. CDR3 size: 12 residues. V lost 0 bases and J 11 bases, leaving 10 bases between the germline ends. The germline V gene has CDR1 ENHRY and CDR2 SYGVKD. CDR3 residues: CAISESIRGAFF. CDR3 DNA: TGTGCCATCAGTGAGTCTATCCGCGGGGCTTTCTTT.

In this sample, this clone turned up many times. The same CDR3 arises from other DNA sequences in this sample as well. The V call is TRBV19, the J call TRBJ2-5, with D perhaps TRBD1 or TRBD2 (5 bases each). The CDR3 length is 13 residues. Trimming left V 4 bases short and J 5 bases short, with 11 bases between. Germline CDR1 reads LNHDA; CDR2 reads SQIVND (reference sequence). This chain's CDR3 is CASSKGSSETQYF. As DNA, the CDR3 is TGTGCCAGTAGTAAGGGGAGCTCGGAGACCCAGTACTTC.

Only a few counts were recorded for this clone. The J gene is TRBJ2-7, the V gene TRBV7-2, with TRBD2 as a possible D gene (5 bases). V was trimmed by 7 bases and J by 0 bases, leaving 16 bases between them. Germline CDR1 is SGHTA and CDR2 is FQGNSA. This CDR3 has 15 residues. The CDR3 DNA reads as TGTGCCAGCACCCCGGTGAGCGGTAGCTCCTACGAGCAGTACTTC. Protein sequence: CASTPVSGSSYEQYF.

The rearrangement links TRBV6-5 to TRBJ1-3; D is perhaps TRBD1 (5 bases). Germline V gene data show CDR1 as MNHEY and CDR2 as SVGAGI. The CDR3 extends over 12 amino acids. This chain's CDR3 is CATGGSGNTIYF. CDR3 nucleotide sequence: TGTGCTACGGGGGGTTCTGGAAACACCATATATTTT.

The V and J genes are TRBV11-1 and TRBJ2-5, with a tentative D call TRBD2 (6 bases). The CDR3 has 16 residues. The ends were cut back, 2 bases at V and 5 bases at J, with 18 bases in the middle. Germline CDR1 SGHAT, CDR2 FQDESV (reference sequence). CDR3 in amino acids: CASSLSRSGRHETQYF. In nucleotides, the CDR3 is TGTGCCAGCAGCTTAAGTCGTTCAGGGAGGCACGAGACCCAGTACTTC.

This CDR3 reads CASSVPQGYGGNTIYF. In DNA form, the CDR3 reads TGTGCCAGCAGTGTCCCACAGGGTTATGGAGGAAACACCATATATTTT. The chain carries TRBV28 and TRBJ1-3, with D possibly TRBD1 on 6 matching bases. CDR3 length: 16 residues. Germline loops: CDR1 MDHEN, CDR2 SYDVKM. V was shortened by 5 bases and J by 4 bases, with 18 bases between the two germline ends.

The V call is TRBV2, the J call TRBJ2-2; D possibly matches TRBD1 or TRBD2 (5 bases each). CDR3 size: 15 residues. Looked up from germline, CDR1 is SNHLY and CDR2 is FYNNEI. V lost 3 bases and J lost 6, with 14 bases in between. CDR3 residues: CASSDRAPRAGELFF. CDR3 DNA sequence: TGTGCCAGCAGTGACAGGGCCCCGAGGGCCGGGGAGCTGTTTTTT.

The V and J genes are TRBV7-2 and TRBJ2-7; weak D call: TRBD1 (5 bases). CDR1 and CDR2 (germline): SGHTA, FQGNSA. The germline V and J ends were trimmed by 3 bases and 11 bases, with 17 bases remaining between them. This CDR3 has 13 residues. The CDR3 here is CASSFPGFWGKYF. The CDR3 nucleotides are TGTGCCAGCAGCTTCCCTGGGTTTTGGGGCAAGTACTTC.

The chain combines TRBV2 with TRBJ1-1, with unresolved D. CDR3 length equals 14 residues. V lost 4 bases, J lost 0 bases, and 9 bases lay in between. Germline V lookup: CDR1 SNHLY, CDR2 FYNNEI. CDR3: CASSGFPMNTEAFF. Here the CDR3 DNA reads TGTGCCAGCAGTGGATTCCCCATGAACACTGAAGCTTTCTTT.

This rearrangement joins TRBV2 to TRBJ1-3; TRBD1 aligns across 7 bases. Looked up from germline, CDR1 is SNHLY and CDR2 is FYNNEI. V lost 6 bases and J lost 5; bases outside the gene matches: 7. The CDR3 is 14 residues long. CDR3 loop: CASRDRSGRNTIYF. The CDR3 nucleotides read TGTGCCAGCAGGGACAGGTCGGGGAGAAACACCATATATTTT.

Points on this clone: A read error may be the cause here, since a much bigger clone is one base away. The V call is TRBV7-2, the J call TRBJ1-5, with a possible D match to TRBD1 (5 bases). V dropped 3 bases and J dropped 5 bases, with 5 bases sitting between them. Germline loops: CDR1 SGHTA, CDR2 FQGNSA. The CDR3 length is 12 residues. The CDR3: CASSFRDQPQHF. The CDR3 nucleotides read TGTGCCAGCAGCTTCAGGGATCAGCCCCAGCATTTT.

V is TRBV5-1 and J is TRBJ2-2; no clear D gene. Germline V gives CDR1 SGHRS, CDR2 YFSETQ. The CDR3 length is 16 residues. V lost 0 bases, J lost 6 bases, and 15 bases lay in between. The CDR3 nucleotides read TGCGCCAGCAGCTTGGATGGGTCGTTGGTCTCCGGGGAGCTGTTTTTT. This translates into CASSLDGSLVSGELFF.

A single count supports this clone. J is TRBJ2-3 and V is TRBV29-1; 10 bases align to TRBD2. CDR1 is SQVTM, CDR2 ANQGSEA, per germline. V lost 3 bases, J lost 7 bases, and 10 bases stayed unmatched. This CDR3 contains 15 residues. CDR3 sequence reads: CSVDTASGSRNTQYF. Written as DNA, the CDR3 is TGCAGCGTTGATACGGCTAGCGGGAGTAGGAATACGCAGTATTTT.

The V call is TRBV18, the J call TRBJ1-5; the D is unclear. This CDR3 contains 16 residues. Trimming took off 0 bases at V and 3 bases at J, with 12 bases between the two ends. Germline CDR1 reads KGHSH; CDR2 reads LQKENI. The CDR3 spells CASSPPGPGSNQPQHF. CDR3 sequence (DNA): TGTGCCAGCTCACCACCAGGGCCCGGTTCCAATCAGCCCCAGCATTTT.